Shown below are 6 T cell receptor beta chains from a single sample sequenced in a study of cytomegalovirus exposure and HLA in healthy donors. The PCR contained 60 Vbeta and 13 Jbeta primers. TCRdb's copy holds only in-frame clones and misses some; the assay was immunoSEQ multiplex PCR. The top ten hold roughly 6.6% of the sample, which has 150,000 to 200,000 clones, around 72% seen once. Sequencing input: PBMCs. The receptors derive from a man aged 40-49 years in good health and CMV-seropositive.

CDR3 in DNA: TGTGCCAGCAGTTCCCGACAGGGCTTATTGGGCTATGGCTACACCTTC. Protein: CASSSRQGLLGYGYTF. The chain recombines TRBV6-5 with TRBJ1-2, with 7 bases aligning to TRBD1. This CDR3 is 16 amino acids long. The germline CDR1 and CDR2 sequences are MNHEY and SVGAGI. V was pared by 4 bases and J by 4 bases, with 12 bases of the junction left unmatched.

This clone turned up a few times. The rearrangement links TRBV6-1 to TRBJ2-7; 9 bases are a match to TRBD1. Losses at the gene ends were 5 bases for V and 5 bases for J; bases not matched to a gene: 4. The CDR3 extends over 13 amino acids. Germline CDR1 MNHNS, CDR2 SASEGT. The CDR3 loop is CASSLRDRDEQYF. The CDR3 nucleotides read TGTGCCAGCAGTCTCCGGGACAGGGACGAGCAGTACTTC.

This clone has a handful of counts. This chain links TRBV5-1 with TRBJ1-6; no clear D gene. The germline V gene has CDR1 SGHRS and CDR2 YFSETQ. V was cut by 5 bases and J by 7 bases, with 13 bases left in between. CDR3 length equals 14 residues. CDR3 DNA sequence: TGCGCCAGCAGGCTATTGTCGGGGAATTCACCCCTCCACTTT. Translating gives CASRLLSGNSPLHF.

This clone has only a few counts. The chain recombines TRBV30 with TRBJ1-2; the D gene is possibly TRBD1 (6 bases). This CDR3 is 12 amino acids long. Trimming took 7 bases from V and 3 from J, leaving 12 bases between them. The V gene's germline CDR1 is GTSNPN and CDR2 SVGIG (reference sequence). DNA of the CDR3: TGTGCCTTGGGGCAGGGGCACTATGGCTACACCTTC. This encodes CALGQGHYGYTF.

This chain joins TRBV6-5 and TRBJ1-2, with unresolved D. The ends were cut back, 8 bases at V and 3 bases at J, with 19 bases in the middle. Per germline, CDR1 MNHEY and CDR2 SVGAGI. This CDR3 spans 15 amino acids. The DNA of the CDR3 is TGTGCCAGCTCGGGAGGAGGGCGAGCTTACTATGGCTACACCTTC. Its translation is CASSGGGRAYYGYTF.

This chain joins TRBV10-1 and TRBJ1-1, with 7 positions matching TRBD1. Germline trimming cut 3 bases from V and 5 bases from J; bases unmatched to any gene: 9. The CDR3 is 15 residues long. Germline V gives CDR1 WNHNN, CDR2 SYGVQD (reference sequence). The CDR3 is CASSERDSAGTEAFF. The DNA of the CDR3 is TGCGCCAGCAGTGAACGGGACAGCGCGGGGACTGAAGCTTTCTTT.